Below, 14 T cell receptor beta chains from the same sample are listed, as sequenced in a study of blood T cell repertoires in COVID-19. Profiled with immunoSEQ multiplex PCR; TCRdb holds only in-frame clones, not every one. The sample has around 380,000 clones; around 87% are singletons. Sequencing input: PBMCs or T cells enriched from blood (not recorded which). The receptors here all came from a man aged 30-40 years who had recovered from COVID-19.

The gene calls are TRBV5-6 and TRBJ1-2; TRBD1 might be the D (6 bases). Between the trimmed V and J ends, which lost 4 bases and 7 bases, there was a span of 14 bases. The CDR3 contains 13 residues. Germline V gene lookup returns CDR1 SGHDT and CDR2 YYEEEE. The CDR3 bases are TGTGCCAGCAGCCTGACAGGTTTAGGTGGCTACACCTTC. The encoded protein is CASSLTGLGGYTF. Complete variable domain (other parts from reference TRBV5-6 and TRBJ1-2): DAGVTQSPTHLIKTRGQQVTLRCSPKSGHDTVSWYQQALGQGPQFIFQYYEEEERQRGNFPDRFSGHQFPNYSSELNVNALLLGDSALYLCASSLTGLGGYTFGSGTRLTVV.

This chain joins TRBV10-2 and TRBJ2-7; 9 bases are a match to TRBD1. CDR3 length: 13 residues. Trimming at V came to 6 bases and at J to 2 bases, leaving 2 bases not matched to a gene. Germline loops: CDR1 WSHSY, CDR2 SAAADI. The CDR3 is CASSRDRAYEQYF. The CDR3 DNA is TGCGCCAGCAGCCGGGACAGGGCCTACGAGCAGTACTTC.

This clone is a singleton in its sample. The chain couples TRBV7-3 to TRBJ1-1; the match to TRBD1 covers 10 bases. The CDR3 extends over 14 amino acids. V shed 4 bases and J 4 bases; nucleotides not matched to a gene: 3. Per germline, CDR1 SGHTA and CDR2 FQGTGA. For the CDR3, the DNA is TGTGCCAGCAGCTCCGGGACAGGGGTCACTGAAGCTTTCTTT. As protein: CASSSGTGVTEAFF.

The genes are TRBV7-2 and TRBJ1-1, with a possible D match to TRBD1 (6 bases). CDR1 is SGHTA and CDR2 is FQGNSA in the germline V gene. Trimming cost V 6 bases and J 1 base, with 12 bases left between them. The CDR3 is made up of 14 amino acids. The CDR3 sequence is CASRRGQPNTEAFF. In nucleotides, the CDR3 is TGTGCCAGCAGACGTGGACAGCCGAACACTGAAGCTTTCTTT.

This rearrangement joins TRBV10-2 to TRBJ1-1; no firm D call. V lost 6 bases and J 0 bases, leaving 11 bases between the germline ends. Germline V gene lookup returns CDR1 WSHSY and CDR2 SAAADI. The CDR3 spans 14 residues. The CDR3 DNA follows: TGCGCCAGCAGGGCGGATCTCATGAACACTGAAGCTTTCTTT. It yields the protein CASRADLMNTEAFF.

The chain is built from TRBV20-1 and TRBJ2-4; D ambiguous. V lost 3 bases and J lost 10, with 7 bases in between. CDR3 length equals 10 residues. CDR1 is DFQATT and CDR2 is SNEGSKA in the germline V gene (reference sequence). The chain's CDR3 is CSASNGIQYF. For the CDR3, the DNA is TGCAGTGCTAGTAACGGGATTCAGTACTTC.

J is TRBJ2-3 and V is TRBV2, with D tentatively TRBD1 (5 bases). The germline V gene encodes CDR1 SNHLY and CDR2 FYNNEI. This CDR3 comprises 13 residues. With 9 bases removed from V and 0 bases from J, the gap between germline ends came to 10 bases. The CDR3 is CARTDSSTDTQYF. The CDR3 DNA reads TGTGCCAGGACAGACTCTAGCACAGATACGCAGTATTTT.

This chain uses TRBV30 with TRBJ1-1; no clear D. The V and J ends lost 1 base and 8 bases respectively, with 20 bases between them. Per the germline V gene, CDR1 is GTSNPN and CDR2 is SVGIG (reference sequence). The CDR3 extends over 15 amino acids. The CDR3 is CAWSEVDREYYEAFF. Written as DNA, the CDR3 is TGTGCCTGGAGTGAGGTTGATCGGGAATATTACGAAGCTTTCTTT.

In this sample, this clone turned up once. The chain links TRBV5-6 to TRBJ1-2; D remains ambiguous. Germline lookup yields CDR1 SGHDT and CDR2 YYEEEE. The CDR3 has 16 residues. V lost 4 bases to trimming and J lost 4 bases, with 20 bases between them. The CDR3 region has the DNA TGTGCCAGCAGCCCGATACAAGACACGGTGGGCTATGGCTACACCTTC. It codes for CASSPIQDTVGYGYTF.

This rearrangement joins TRBV9 to TRBJ1-1; a weak D match, TRBD1 (5 bases). Trimming cost V 0 bases and J 5 bases, with 11 bases left between them. Germline CDR1 is SGDLS and CDR2 is YYNGEE. The CDR3 is 14 residues long. The CDR3 loop reads CASSVAYRGTEAFF. DNA of the CDR3: TGTGCCAGCAGCGTAGCTTATAGGGGTACTGAAGCTTTCTTT.

This chain joins TRBV11-3 and TRBJ1-1, with D possibly being TRBD1 (5 bases). Trimming removed 3 bases at V and 4 bases at J, with 9 bases between. This CDR3 region has 13 residues. Germline CDR1 is SGHNT and CDR2 is YENEEA. The CDR3 DNA reads TGTGCCAGCAGCTTGAGTGGGGCCACTGAAGCTTTCTTT. It specifies CASSLSGATEAFF.

This chain links TRBV20-1 with TRBJ1-1; D is ambiguous. V lost 5 bases, J lost 7 bases, and 8 bases lay in between. This CDR3 has 10 amino acids. The germline V gene encodes CDR1 DFQATT and CDR2 SNEGSKA (reference sequence). CDR3 DNA: TGCAGTGCTTTCACGGGTGAAGCTTTCTTT. Amino acids: CSAFTGEAFF.

The CDR3 nucleotides read TGCAGTGCTAGTTTCATGAGCGACTCCACAGATACGCAGTATTTT. It encodes CSASFMSDSTDTQYF. The rearrangement joins TRBV20-1 to TRBJ2-3; D uncertain. Germline V gene sequence: CDR1 DFQATT, CDR2 SNEGSKA (reference sequence). Trimming pared 3 bases from V and 2 bases from J, leaving 15 bases between. CDR3 length equals 15 residues.

The genes are TRBV25-1 and TRBJ1-3, with D perhaps matching TRBD1 (5 bases). The ends were cut back, 5 bases at V and 2 bases at J, with 13 bases in the middle. CDR1 and CDR2 from the germline V gene are MGHDK and SYGVNS. The CDR3 runs 15 residues. The CDR3 bases are TGTGCCAGCAGTCGTGGGGGGGTGGCTGGAAACACCATATATTTT. It is translated as CASSRGGVAGNTIYF.